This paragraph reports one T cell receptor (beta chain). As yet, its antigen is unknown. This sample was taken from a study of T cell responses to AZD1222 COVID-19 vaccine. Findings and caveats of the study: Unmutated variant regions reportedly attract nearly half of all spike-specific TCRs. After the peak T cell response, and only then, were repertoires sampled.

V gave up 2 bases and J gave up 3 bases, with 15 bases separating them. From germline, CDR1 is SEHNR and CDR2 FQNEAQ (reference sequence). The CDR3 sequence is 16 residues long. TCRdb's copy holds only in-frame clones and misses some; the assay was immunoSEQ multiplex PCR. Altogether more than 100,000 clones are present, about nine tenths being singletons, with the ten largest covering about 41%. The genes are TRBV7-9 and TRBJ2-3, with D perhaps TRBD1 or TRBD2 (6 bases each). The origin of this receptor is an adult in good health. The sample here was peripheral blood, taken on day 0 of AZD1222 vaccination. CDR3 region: CASSLIMGGWTDTQYF. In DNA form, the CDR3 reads TGTGCCAGCAGCTTAATAATGGGGGGCTGGACAGATACGCAGTATTTT.